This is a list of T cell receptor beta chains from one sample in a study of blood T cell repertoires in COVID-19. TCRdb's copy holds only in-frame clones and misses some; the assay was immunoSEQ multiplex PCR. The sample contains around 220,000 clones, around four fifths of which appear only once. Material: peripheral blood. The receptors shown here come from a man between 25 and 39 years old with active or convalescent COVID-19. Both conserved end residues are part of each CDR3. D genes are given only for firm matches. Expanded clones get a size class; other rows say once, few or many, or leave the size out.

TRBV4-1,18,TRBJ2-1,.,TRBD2,CASSQRRTSGGDQGEQFF,TGCGCCAGCAGCCAACGAAGGACTAGCGGGGGGGATCAAGGTGAGCAGTTCTTC
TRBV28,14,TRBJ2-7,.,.,CASNNQVGGYEQYF,TGTGCCAGCAACAATCAGGTGGGGGGCTACGAGCAGTACTTC
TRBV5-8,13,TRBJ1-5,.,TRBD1,CASTDRVKQPQHF,TGTGCCAGCACCGACAGGGTCAAGCAGCCCCAGCATTTT
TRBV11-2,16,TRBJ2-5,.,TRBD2,CASSLGERGDQETQYF,TGTGCCAGCAGCTTAGGGGAGCGGGGGGATCAAGAGACCCAGTACTTC
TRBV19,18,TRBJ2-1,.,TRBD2,CASSIQAGGLGSYNEQFF,TGTGCCAGTAGTATTCAGGCGGGAGGGCTAGGTTCATACAATGAGCAGTTCTTC
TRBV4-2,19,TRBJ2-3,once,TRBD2,CASSHRPPGLAGLTDTQYF,TGTGCCAGCAGCCATCGACCGCCGGGACTAGCGGGACTCACAGATACGCAGTATTTT
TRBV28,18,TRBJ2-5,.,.,CASSPVLSGSGLKETQYF,TGTGCCAGCAGTCCCGTTTTAAGCGGTTCGGGATTAAAAGAGACCCAGTACTTC
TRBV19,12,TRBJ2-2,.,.,CASSPGTGELFF,TGTGCCAGTAGTCCCGGGACAGGGGAGCTGTTTTTT
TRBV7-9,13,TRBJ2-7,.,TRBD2,CASRSDGGDEQYF,TGTGCCAGCAGGTCTGATGGGGGGGACGAGCAGTACTTC
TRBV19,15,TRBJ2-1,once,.,CASSIDTNQVAEQFF,TGTGCCAGTAGTATAGACACAAACCAAGTCGCTGAGCAGTTCTTC
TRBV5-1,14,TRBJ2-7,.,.,CASSWGGPVPEQYF,TGCGCCAGCAGCTGGGGGGGGCCGGTTCCCGAGCAGTACTTC
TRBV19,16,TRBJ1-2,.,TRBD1,CASSILVPQGASGYTF,TGTGCCAGTAGTATCCTCGTGCCACAGGGGGCGTCGGGCTACACCTTC
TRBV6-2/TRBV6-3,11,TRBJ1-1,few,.,CASSRDTEAFF,TGTGCCAGCAGTCGGGACACTGAAGCTTTCTTT
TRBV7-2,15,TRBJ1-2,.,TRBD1,CASSLAWDRGVGYTF,TGTGCCAGCAGCTTAGCGTGGGACAGGGGGGTTGGCTACACCTTC
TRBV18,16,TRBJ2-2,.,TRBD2,CASSPQSGSYTGELFF,TGTGCCAGCTCACCACAGAGCGGGAGCTACACCGGGGAGCTGTTTTTT
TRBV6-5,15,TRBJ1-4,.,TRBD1,CASSFRGARNEKLFF,TGTGCCAGCAGCTTCAGGGGGGCCCGTAATGAAAAACTGTTTTTT
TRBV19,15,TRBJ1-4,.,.,CASRGSSANNEKLFF,TGTGCCAGTAGGGGCTCGTCCGCCAATAATGAAAAACTGTTTTTT
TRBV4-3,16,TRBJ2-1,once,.,CASSQDPGVGYNEQFF,TGCGCCAGCAGCCAAGATCCGGGGGTTGGTTACAATGAGCAGTTCTTC
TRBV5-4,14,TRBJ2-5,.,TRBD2,CASSASGGRETQYF,TGTGCCAGCAGCGCAAGCGGGGGTCGAGAGACCCAGTACTTC
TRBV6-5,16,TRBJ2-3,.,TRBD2,CASSYWREIGTDTQYF,TGTGCCAGCAGTTACTGGCGGGAGATAGGCACAGATACGCAGTATTTT
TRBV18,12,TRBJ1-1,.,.,CASSPPGRGAFF,TGTGCCAGCTCACCACCCGGCAGGGGAGCTTTCTTT
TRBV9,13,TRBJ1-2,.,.,CASRTSGNKGYTF,TGTGCCAGCAGGACATCAGGGAATAAGGGCTACACCTTC
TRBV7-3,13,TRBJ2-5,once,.,CASSPSRRQTQYF,TGTGCCAGCAGCCCCTCTAGGCGGCAGACCCAGTACTTC
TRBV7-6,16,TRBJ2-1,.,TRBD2,CASSLVLAGGPGEQFF,TGTGCCAGCAGCTTAGTTCTAGCGGGGGGGCCGGGTGAGCAGTTCTTC
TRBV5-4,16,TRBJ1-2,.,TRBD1,CASSLDDRAKFYGYTF,TGTGCCAGCAGCTTGGATGACAGGGCGAAATTCTATGGCTACACCTTC
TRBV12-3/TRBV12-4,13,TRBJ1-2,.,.,CASSFNNYYGYTF,TGTGCCAGCAGTTTTAATAACTACTATGGCTACACCTTC
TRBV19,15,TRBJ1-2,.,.,CASSKPGHTFKGYTF,TGTGCCAGTAGTAAACCGGGACACACCTTTAAAGGCTACACCTTC
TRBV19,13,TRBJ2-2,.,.,CASRVGAPGELFF,TGTGCCAGTAGGGTGGGAGCCCCCGGGGAGCTGTTTTTT